This T cell receptor (beta chain) comes out of a study of OX40 agonist ivuxolimab in advanced cancers. Background for the entire study: Ivuxolimab, which targeted the costimulatory receptor OX40 (CD134), was an agonistic, fully human IgG2 monoclonal antibody. Partial responses occurred in three dose-escalation patients: two with cutaneous melanoma and one with hepatocellular carcinoma. Of the roughly 53 patients in dose escalation, about 20 had hepatocellular carcinoma, about 15 had melanoma, 9 had renal cell carcinoma and 9 had head and neck cancer. Prior anti-PD-1, anti-PD-L1 or anti-CTLA-4 therapy was permitted, and checkpoint inhibitors had been received by under 50% of dose-escalation patients. In the dose-escalation cohort, 75% to 85% of patients were male, and the mean age was roughly 60 years with a range of roughly 20 to 79. The monotherapy dose-escalation portion (N = 52 patients) of the phase I ivuxolimab trial is reported in the paper. Intravenous ivuxolimab was administered to patients every 2 weeks at six dose levels: 0.01, 0.1, 0.3, 1.5, 3 and 10 mg/kg. The purpose of peripheral TCRbeta sequencing was to test whether ivuxolimab changed TCR sequence diversity and led to clonal T-cell expansion.

V lost 5 bases and J lost 2 bases, and the count of bases not matched to a germline gene is 7. CDR1 GTSNPN and CDR2 SVGIG were looked up in the germline V gene (reference sequence). The CDR3, from cysteine to phenylalanine, totals 14 residues. This entry keeps only the CDR3 DNA: 42 bases, framed from base 1. Summary of the overall study and its limitations: In partial responders in the 0.1-3.0 mg/kg groups, normalized peripheral clonal expansion was found to be among the lowest, especially among CD8+ T cells. At doses from 0.1 to 3.0 mg/kg, clonal expansion was seen in both CD4+ and CD8+ blood T cells between baseline and week 6. On average, CD8+ T cells showed more expanded clones than CD4+ T cells after ivuxolimab. Low levels of normalized T-cell clonal expansion were also seen in some nonresponding patients. The antigen specificity of the peripheral T cells that underwent clonal expansion was not determined.

To sequence the TCRbeta CDR3 region, genomic DNA was isolated from the sorted cells. The immunoSEQ Assay was used for sequencing of TCRbeta CDR3 regions. Held by TCRdb, this immuneACCESS table contains in-frame sequences only and omits some clones. Under half of the omission traces to an unresolved V gene where checked; the cause of the rest is unknown. The sample table records tens of thousands of clones; around nine tenths of these occur just once. Of the sample, around 1.6% falls within the top ten clones. Comment on this clone: Its antigen is unknown. No base quality information exists; no much larger clone differs at one position.

The trial excluded patients who had a history of autoimmune disease or who were on systemic immunosuppression. Peripheral blood for TCR sequencing was collected from all dose cohorts at baseline, on cycle 4 day 1, and on cycle 7 day 1. The samples were drawn from a first-in-human, open-label, multicenter phase I dose-escalation trial of ivuxolimab. Adults with locally advanced or metastatic melanoma, renal cell carcinoma, hepatocellular carcinoma or head and neck squamous cell carcinoma were enrolled in the trial. Before TCR sequencing, CD4+ T cells and CD8+ T cells from peripheral blood were sorted into separate populations.

The chain was built from TRBV30 and TRBJ2-7; 9 junctional bases match TRBD1. This receptor was taken from an adult with an advanced solid tumor such as melanoma, head and neck, liver or kidney cancer. Sequenced here: CD4+ or CD8+ T cells sorted from blood, sampled in a trial of the OX40 agonist ivuxolimab. The DNA sequence is TGTGCCTGGGCCTCGGGACAGGGAGCCTACGAGCAGTACTTC. It translates as CAWASGQGAYEQYF.